This record concerns one T cell receptor beta chain sequence. Its antigen is still unknown. One entry per CDR3 protein, without DNA, is what TCRdb gives after re-calling the 5' RACE reads. Its clone listing holds 300,000 to 400,000 distinct CDR3 sequences. This sample is part of a study of monozygotic twins with inflammatory bowel disease. Overall study results and limits: Repertoire likeness was no different across concordant and discordant twins, perhaps owing to restricted power.

Germline assignment: CDR1 SGHRS and CDR2 YFSETQ. The CDR3 contains 17 residues. This sequence joins TRBV5-1 and TRBJ2-3; the TCRdb D gene call, TRBD2, has no DNA to confirm it. The sample was blood. The TCR originated in a human donor with ulcerative colitis or Crohn's disease, or a healthy co-twin of an affected twin (not recorded which). The CDR3 is CASSLGLAVSSTDTQYF.